What follows are 27 T cell receptor beta chains derived from one specimen sequenced in a study of OX40 agonist ivuxolimab in advanced cancers. Libraries were prepared through the immunoSEQ multiplex PCR assay. TCRdb provides this immuneACCESS table in a form limited to in-frame rearrangements. Some clones are lacking; in checked studies, under half of them reflect an unresolved V gene, and why the rest are absent is not known. Across this sample there are about 120,000 clones, with 90% to 95% seen only once. The ten most abundant clones make up less than 0.2% of the sample. The source was CD4+ or CD8+ T cells sorted from blood, collected in a trial of the OX40 agonist ivuxolimab. These receptors came from an adult with an advanced solid tumor such as melanoma, head and neck, liver or kidney cancer.

This sequence joins TRBV5-8 and TRBJ2-5; perhaps D is TRBD1 or TRBD2 (5 bases each). Germline loops: CDR1 SGHTS, CDR2 YDEGEE. The CDR3 is 17 residues long. V dropped 4 bases and J dropped 5 bases, with 24 bases sitting between them. CDR3 in amino acids: CASSEDMGVGKFETQYF. DNA for the CDR3: TGTGCCAGCAGCGAAGACATGGGGGTGGGAAAGTTTGAGACCCAGTACTTC.

V is TRBV6-5 and J is TRBJ2-7, with D possibly being TRBD2 (6 bases). The V and J ends lost 8 bases and 6 bases respectively, with 14 bases between them. Germline V gives CDR1 MNHEY, CDR2 SVGAGI. This CDR3 spans 12 amino acids. The CDR3 nucleotides read TGTGCCAGCCAATCAAGAGCGGGCGAGCAGTACTTC. This gives the protein CASQSRAGEQYF.

The CDR3 here is CASSLPGRETQYF. The CDR3 bases are TGTGCCAGCAGTTTACCCGGGAGAGAGACCCAGTACTTC. The genes are TRBV28 and TRBJ2-5; tentative D call: TRBD2 (6 bases). Trimming stripped 2 bases from V and 4 bases from J, with 8 bases between. The CDR3 is 13 amino acids. Germline CDR1 reads MDHEN; CDR2 reads SYDVKM.

The V and J genes are TRBV9 and TRBJ2-6, with a tentative D call TRBD1 (6 bases). V lost 0 bases and J lost 4, with 8 bases in between. The CDR3 extends over 15 amino acids. CDR1 and CDR2 from the germline V gene are SGDLS and YYNGEE. The CDR3: CASSVGGLGANVLTF. The CDR3 DNA reads TGTGCCAGCAGCGTAGGGGGGCTCGGGGCCAACGTCCTGACTTTC. Together with reference TRBV9 and TRBJ2-6, the CDR3 gives the full variable domain: DSGVTQTPKHLITATGQRVTLRCSPRSGDLSVYWYQQSLDQGLQFLIQYYNGEERAKGNILERFSAQQFPDLHSELNLSSLELGDSALYFCASSVGGLGANVLTFGAGSRLTVL.

The chain links TRBV6-1 to TRBJ2-7; 8 bases are shared with TRBD2. CDR3 size: 17 residues. The ends lost 1 base at V and 3 bases at J; junction bases unmatched: 11. In germline, CDR1 is MNHNS, CDR2 SASEGT. The CDR3 DNA reads TGTGCCAGCAGTGAAGTTGCATCGGGGGGGACGTTCTACGAGCAGTACTTC. Translated: CASSEVASGGTFYEQYF.

This sequence joins TRBV25-1 and TRBJ1-2; no clear D. V lost 2 bases and J 8 bases, leaving 12 bases between the germline ends. Germline-derived CDR1 and CDR2 are MGHDK and SYGVNS. The CDR3 contains 13 residues. CDR3 region: CASSEVDRTGYTF. CDR3 DNA: TGTGCCAGCAGTGAAGTGGACCGTACAGGCTACACCTTC.

This chain joins TRBV11-3 and TRBJ2-7; 12 nucleotides agree with TRBD1. Per the germline V gene, CDR1 is SGHNT and CDR2 is YENEEA. Trimming cost V 5 bases and J 3 bases; bases outside gene matches: 5. The CDR3 spans 15 residues. The CDR3 sequence: CASSAWDRGLYEQYF. The CDR3 bases are TGTGCCAGCAGCGCGTGGGACAGGGGGCTCTACGAGCAGTACTTC.

This sequence joins TRBV11-2 and TRBJ2-7, with 10 positions matching TRBD1. V shed 6 bases, J shed 7 bases, and the junction held 9 bases outside the gene matches. The CDR3 is 14 amino acids. Germline assignment: CDR1 SGHAT and CDR2 FQNNGV. The CDR3 DNA is TGTGCCAGCAGTAAAGGGGGACAGGGGATGGAGCAGTACTTC. It is translated as CASSKGGQGMEQYF.

The V gene is TRBV6-5, the J gene TRBJ1-2; 10 positions agree with TRBD1. The CDR3 has 13 amino acids. CDR1 and CDR2 (germline): MNHEY, SVGAGI. The V and J ends lost 4 bases and 8 bases, in that order; junction bases with no gene match: 4. The CDR3 reads CASSLGQGRGYTF. In DNA form, the CDR3 reads TGTGCCAGCAGTTTGGGACAGGGGAGAGGCTACACCTTC.

This chain links TRBV11-3 with TRBJ2-1, with D perhaps matching TRBD1 (5 bases). This CDR3 contains 12 residues. V lost 3 bases, J lost 5 bases, and 5 bases lay in between. CDR1 is SGHNT and CDR2 is YENEEA in the germline V gene. CDR3 region: CASSFRDNEQFF. Written as DNA, the CDR3 is TGTGCCAGCAGCTTCAGGGACAATGAGCAGTTCTTC.

The chain links TRBV5-5 to TRBJ2-6, with 8 nucleotides matching TRBD1. Losses at the gene ends were 4 bases for V and 2 bases for J; bases not matched to a gene: 2. Germline assignment: CDR1 SGHKS and CDR2 YYEKEE (reference sequence). CDR3 length: 15 amino acids. The CDR3 DNA reads as TGTGCCAGCAGCCCGACAGGGGCTGGGGCCAACGTCCTGACTTTC. Protein sequence: CASSPTGAGANVLTF.

This clone was counted once. Within the sample, other DNA sequences also encode this same CDR3. V is TRBV6-1 and J is TRBJ2-1; maybe TRBD1 (5 bases). CDR3 size: 13 residues. Looked up from germline, CDR1 is MNHNS and CDR2 is SASEGT. Trimming stripped 7 bases from V and 5 bases from J, with 12 bases between. The chain's CDR3 is CASINRNDNEQFF. The CDR3 DNA reads TGTGCCAGCATCAACAGGAACGACAATGAGCAGTTCTTC.

The V call is TRBV11-2, the J call TRBJ1-2; TRBD1 aligns across 9 bases. This CDR3 comprises 15 residues. V dropped 6 bases and J dropped 4; count of bases not matched to a gene: 9. Germline values: CDR1 SGHAT, CDR2 FQNNGV. This CDR3 reads CASSPTGGAVYGYTF. In DNA, the CDR3 is TGTGCCAGCAGTCCAACAGGGGGCGCCGTCTATGGCTACACCTTC. Using reference TRBV11-2 and TRBJ1-2 for the parts outside the CDR3, the full variable domain is EAGVAQSPRYKIIEKRQSVAFWCNPISGHATLYWYQQILGQGPKLLIQFQNNGVVDDSQLPKDRFSAERLKGVDSTLKIQPAKLEDSAVYLCASSPTGGAVYGYTFGSGTRLTVV.

This rearrangement joins TRBV10-2 to TRBJ1-5; possibly TRBD1 for D (5 bases). V lost 3 bases and J 9 bases, leaving 21 bases between the germline ends. CDR3 length: 16 amino acids. CDR1 WSHSY and CDR2 SAAADI come from the germline V gene. The CDR3 is CASSEGELGGFRPQHF. CDR3 sequence (DNA): TGCGCCAGCAGTGAAGGCGAACTCGGGGGGTTTAGGCCCCAGCATTTT.

The rearrangement joins TRBV6-6 to TRBJ1-6, with a tentative D call TRBD1 (6 bases). Germline V gene sequence: CDR1 MNHNY, CDR2 SVGAGI (reference sequence). Trimming cost V 6 bases and J 8 bases, with 8 bases left between them. The CDR3 contains 12 residues. DNA for the CDR3: TGTGCCAGCAGGAGGACAGATTCACCCCTCCACTTT. Encoded protein: CASRRTDSPLHF.

The chain uses TRBV4-1 and TRBJ2-2; D not certain. This CDR3 region has 12 residues. Trimming took off 6 bases at V and 2 bases at J, with 4 bases between the two ends. The V gene's germline CDR1 is MGHRA and CDR2 YSYEKL. The CDR3 protein is CASSYNTGELFF. CDR3 nucleotides: TGCGCCAGCAGTTATAACACCGGGGAGCTGTTTTTT.

The rearrangement joins TRBV14 to TRBJ2-5, with D tentatively TRBD1 (6 bases). From germline, CDR1 is SGHDN and CDR2 FVKESK. V was shortened by 0 bases and J by 8 bases, with 22 bases between the two germline ends. The CDR3 is 17 amino acids. The DNA of the CDR3 is TGTGCCAGCAGCCAAGATAGTGGGAGTGGGACAATTAAAACCCAGTACTTC. Protein sequence: CASSQDSGSGTIKTQYF.

This chain connects TRBV5-1 to TRBJ2-5; 8 nucleotides line up with TRBD2. Germline V lookup: CDR1 SGHRS, CDR2 YFSETQ. This CDR3 is 16 amino acids long. V shed 0 bases and J 1 base; nucleotides not matched to a gene: 5. The DNA of the CDR3 is TGCGCCAGCAGCTTGGCGAGCGGGGGTATCCAAGAGACCCAGTACTTC. Encoded protein: CASSLASGGIQETQYF.

V is TRBV5-1 and J is TRBJ2-5; unclear D gene. Trimming left V 4 bases short and J 4 bases short, with 14 bases between. CDR1 and CDR2 from the germline V gene are SGHRS and YFSETQ. There are 14 residues in the CDR3. Here the CDR3 DNA reads TGCGCCAGCAGCGGGATAGTTGGTCGAGAGACCCAGTACTTC. This encodes CASSGIVGRETQYF.

The rearrangement uses TRBV4-2 and TRBJ2-4; TRBD1 is a possible D gene (5 bases). Trimming left V 0 bases short and J 8 bases short, with 8 bases between. This CDR3 has 13 residues. CDR1 and CDR2 (germline): LGHNA, YNFKEQ. CDR3 sequence (DNA): TGTGCCAGCAGCCAAGACAGGGTGGACATTCAGTACTTC. Its translation is CASSQDRVDIQYF.

CDR3 sequence: CATSRDVARRATNEKLFF. CDR3 sequence (DNA): TGTGCCACCAGCAGAGACGTAGCCAGAAGGGCAACTAATGAAAAACTGTTTTTT. The chain couples TRBV15 to TRBJ1-4; D gene ambiguous. Germline V gene lookup returns CDR1 LNHNV and CDR2 YYDKDF (reference sequence). V was clipped by 0 bases and J by 0 bases, with 14 bases between them. The CDR3 is 18 residues long.

This rearrangement joins TRBV7-9 to TRBJ2-7; D is unclear. The CDR3 loop spans 13 amino acids. Trimming left V 6 bases short and J 2 bases short, with 11 bases between. The germline gives CDR1 SEHNR, CDR2 FQNEAQ (reference sequence). The CDR3 region has the DNA TGTGCCAGCAGTTACTCAGGAGCCTACGAGCAGTACTTC. Protein: CASSYSGAYEQYF.

This clone appeared a few times. The rearrangement links TRBV19 to TRBJ1-5; D may be TRBD1 (6 bases). The ends were cut back, 7 bases at V and 7 bases at J, with 20 bases in the middle. Germline CDR1 and CDR2: LNHDA and SQIVND (reference sequence). There are 15 residues in the CDR3. Here the CDR3 reads CASTSLRGAIQPQHF. The CDR3 bases are TGTGCCAGTACCTCCCTAAGGGGGGCCATCCAGCCCCAGCATTTT.

The V call is TRBV5-1, the J call TRBJ1-2; possibly TRBD1 for D (6 bases). The ends were cut back, 4 bases at V and 3 bases at J, with 13 bases in the middle. Germline CDR1 SGHRS, CDR2 YFSETQ. The length of the CDR3 is 14 residues. CDR3 residues: CASSPASGDYGYTF. CDR3 nucleotides: TGCGCCAGCAGCCCTGCTTCAGGGGACTATGGCTACACCTTC.

The chain joins TRBV7-2 to TRBJ1-1; no clear D gene. CDR1 is SGHTA and CDR2 is FQGNSA in the germline V gene. Trimming took off 4 bases at V and 7 bases at J, with 10 bases between the two ends. This CDR3 contains 12 residues. For the CDR3, the DNA is TGTGCCAGCAGCTCCTACAGCCGTGAAGCTTTCTTT. It specifies CASSSYSREAFF.

This sequence joins TRBV7-3 and TRBJ2-2, with TRBD1 identical over 8 bases. The CDR3 runs 14 residues. J gave up 6 bases and V 5 bases, and 5 bases lay outside the gene matches. The germline V gene encodes CDR1 SGHTA and CDR2 FQGTGA. The CDR3 nucleotides are TGTGCCAGCAGCCCCACAGGGGGACCCGGGGAGCTGTTTTTT. This sequence encodes CASSPTGGPGELFF.

V gene TRBV7-8 combines with J gene TRBJ2-7; TRBD1 agrees at 7 bases. V shed 5 bases and J 3 bases; nucleotides not matched to a gene: 4. The CDR3 is 13 amino acids. Germline V gene sequence: CDR1 SGHVS, CDR2 FQNEAQ. The CDR3 reads CASSVDRDYEQYF. In DNA, the CDR3 is TGTGCCAGCAGCGTTGACAGGGACTACGAGCAGTACTTC.